This entry features one T cell receptor beta chain sequence. Germline V gene lookup returns CDR1 KGHSH and CDR2 LQKENI. CDR3 size: 21 residues. Trimming at V came to 2 bases and at J to 3 bases, leaving 14 bases not matched to a gene. The data originate from a study of blood T cell repertoires in COVID-19. Sequencing used immunoSEQ multiplex PCR; TCRdb keeps in-frame clones, though not all of them. The sample consists of about 170,000 clones, about four fifths of them appearing once. The receptor's source is a woman of 80 years or more with acute or convalescent COVID-19. This chain uses TRBV18 with TRBJ2-3; TRBD2 matches 16 bases. The sequenced material came from peripheral blood. The CDR3 spells CASSPVYGTSGRARGTDTQYF. The CDR3 DNA follows: TGTGCCAGCTCACCAGTCTACGGGACTAGCGGGAGGGCCAGGGGGACAGATACGCAGTATTTT.